This T cell receptor beta chain was identified in a study of vaccination and CD4 T cells after COVID-19. On the study more broadly: Collection of post-COVID samples occurred a median approximately 100 days after diagnosis, spanning a range of 35 to 161.

Remarks on this clonotype: Its target is not known.

The treatment: approximately nine-day PBMC culture with coronavirus spike peptide pools or control peptides (ViraFEST assay). From germline, CDR1 is MNHEY and CDR2 SVGAGI. Between the trimmed V and J ends, which lost 2 bases and 4 bases, there was a span of 7 bases. This CDR3 is built from 13 residues. Sequencing of DNA taken from cultured CD4+ T cells relied on the Oncomine TCR Beta short-read assay. Cultures of CD4+ T cells served as the source for extracting genomic DNA. Each CDR3 protein is one row after TCRdb ran MiXCR on the PCR reads. The table records 10,000 to 13,000 distinct CDR3 sequences, approximately 53% of them present only once.

The chain employs TRBV6-5 and TRBJ2-3; D is undetermined. The specimen was CD4+ T cells from blood, cultured in vitro. The TCR originated in a human donor who had recovered from COVID-19. The DNA of the CDR3 is TGTGCCAGCAGTTACGTTGGGTCAGATACGCAGTATTTT. It translates to CASSYVGSDTQYF.